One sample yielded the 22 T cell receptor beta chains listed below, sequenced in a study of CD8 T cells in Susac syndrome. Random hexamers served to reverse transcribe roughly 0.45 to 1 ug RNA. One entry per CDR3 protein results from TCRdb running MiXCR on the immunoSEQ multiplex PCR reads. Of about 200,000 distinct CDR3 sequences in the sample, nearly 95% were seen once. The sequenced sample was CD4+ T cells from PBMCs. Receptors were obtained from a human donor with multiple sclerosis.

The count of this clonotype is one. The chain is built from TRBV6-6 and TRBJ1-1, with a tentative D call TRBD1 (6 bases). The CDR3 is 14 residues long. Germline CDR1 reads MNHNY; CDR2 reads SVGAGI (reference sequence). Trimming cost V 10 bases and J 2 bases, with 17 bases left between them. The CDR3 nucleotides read TGTGCCACAAGCCGGAACAGGGAAAACACTGAAGCTTTCTTT. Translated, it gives CATSRNRENTEAFF.

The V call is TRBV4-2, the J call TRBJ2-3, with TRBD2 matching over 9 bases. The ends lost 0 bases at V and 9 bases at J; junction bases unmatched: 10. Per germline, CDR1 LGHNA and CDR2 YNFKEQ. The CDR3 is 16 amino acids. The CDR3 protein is CASSQESGLARGTQYF. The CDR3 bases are TGTGCCAGCAGCCAAGAATCGGGACTAGCCCGTGGGACGCAGTATTTT.

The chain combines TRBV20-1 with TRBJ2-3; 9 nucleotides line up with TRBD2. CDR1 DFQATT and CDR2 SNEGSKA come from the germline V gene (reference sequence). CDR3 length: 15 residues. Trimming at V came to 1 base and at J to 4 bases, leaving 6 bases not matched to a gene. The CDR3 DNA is TGCAGTGCTAGAGGGCTGCGCGGGAGGGCAGATACGCAGTATTTT. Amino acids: CSARGLRGRADTQYF.

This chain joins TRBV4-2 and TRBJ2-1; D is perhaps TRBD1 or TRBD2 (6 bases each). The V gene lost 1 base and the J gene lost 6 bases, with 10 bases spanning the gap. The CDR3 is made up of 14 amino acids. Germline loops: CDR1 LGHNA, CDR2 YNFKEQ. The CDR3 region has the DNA TGTGCCAGCAGCCAAGCGGGGGCACGCAATGAGCAGTTCTTC. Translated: CASSQAGARNEQFF.

In DNA, the CDR3 is TGTGCCAGCAGTTTCGGCAGGGACCGCGAGCAGTACTTC. Its translation: CASSFGRDREQYF. The J gene is TRBJ2-7, the V gene TRBV12-3 or TRBV12-4; D is perhaps TRBD1 or TRBD2 (5 bases each). There are 13 residues in the CDR3. With 3 bases removed from V and 6 bases from J, the gap between germline ends came to 12 bases.

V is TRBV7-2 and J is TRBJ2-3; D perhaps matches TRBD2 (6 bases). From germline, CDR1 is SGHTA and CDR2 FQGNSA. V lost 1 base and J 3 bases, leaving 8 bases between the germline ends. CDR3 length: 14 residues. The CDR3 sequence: CASSLGLETDTQYF. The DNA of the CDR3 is TGTGCCAGCAGCTTAGGACTAGAGACAGATACGCAGTATTTT.

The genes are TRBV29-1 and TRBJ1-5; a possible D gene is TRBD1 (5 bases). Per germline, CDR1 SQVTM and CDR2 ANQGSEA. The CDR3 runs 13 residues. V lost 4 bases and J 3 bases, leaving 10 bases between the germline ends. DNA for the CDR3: TGCAGCGTTGTAGACAGTAACAATCAGCCCCAGCATTTT. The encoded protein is CSVVDSNNQPQHF.

The CDR3 is CATSASGYEQYF. The CDR3 nucleotides are TGTGCCACCAGTGCTTCCGGATACGAGCAGTACTTC. This chain connects TRBV24-1 to TRBJ2-7; no clear D gene. There are 12 residues in the CDR3. Trimming left V 5 bases short and J 4 bases short, with 8 bases between. The germline gives CDR1 KGHDR, CDR2 SFDVKD.

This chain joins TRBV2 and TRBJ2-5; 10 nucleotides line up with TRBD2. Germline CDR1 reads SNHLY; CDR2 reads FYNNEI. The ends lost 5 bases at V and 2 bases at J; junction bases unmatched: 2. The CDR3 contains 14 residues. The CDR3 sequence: CASSISGRQETQYF. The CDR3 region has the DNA TGTGCCAGCAGTATTAGCGGGAGGCAAGAGACCCAGTACTTC.

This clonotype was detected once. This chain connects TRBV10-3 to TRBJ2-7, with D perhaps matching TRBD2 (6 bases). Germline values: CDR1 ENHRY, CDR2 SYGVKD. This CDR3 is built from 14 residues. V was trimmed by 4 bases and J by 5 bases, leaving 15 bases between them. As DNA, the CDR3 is TGTGCCATCAGTGTGCGGGATTTGTGGGACGAGCAGTACTTC. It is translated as CAISVRDLWDEQYF.

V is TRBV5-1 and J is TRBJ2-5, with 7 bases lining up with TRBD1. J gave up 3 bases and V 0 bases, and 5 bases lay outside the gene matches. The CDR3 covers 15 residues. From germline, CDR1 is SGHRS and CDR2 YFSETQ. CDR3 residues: CASSLGDRLEETQYF. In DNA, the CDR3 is TGCGCCAGCAGCTTGGGGGACAGACTCGAAGAGACCCAGTACTTC. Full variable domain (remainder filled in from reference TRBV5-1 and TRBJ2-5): KAGVTQTPRYLIKTRGQQVTLSCSPISGHRSVSWYQQTPGQGLQFLFEYFSETQRNKGNFPGRFSGRQFSNSRSEMNVSTLELGDSALYLCASSLGDRLEETQYFGPGTRLLVL.

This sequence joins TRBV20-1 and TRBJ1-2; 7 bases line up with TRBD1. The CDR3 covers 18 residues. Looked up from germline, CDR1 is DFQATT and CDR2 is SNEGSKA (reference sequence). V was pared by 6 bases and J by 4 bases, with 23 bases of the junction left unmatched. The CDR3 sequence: CSASSGGRQGNLAYGYTF. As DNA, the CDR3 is TGCAGTGCCTCCTCGGGGGGGAGACAGGGAAACTTGGCCTATGGCTACACCTTC.

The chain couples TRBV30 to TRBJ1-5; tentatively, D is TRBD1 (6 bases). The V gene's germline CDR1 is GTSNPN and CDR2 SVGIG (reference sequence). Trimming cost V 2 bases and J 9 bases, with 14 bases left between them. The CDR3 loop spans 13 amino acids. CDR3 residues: CAWSPRTESPQHF. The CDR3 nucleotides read TGTGCCTGGAGTCCTCGGACAGAATCGCCCCAGCATTTT.

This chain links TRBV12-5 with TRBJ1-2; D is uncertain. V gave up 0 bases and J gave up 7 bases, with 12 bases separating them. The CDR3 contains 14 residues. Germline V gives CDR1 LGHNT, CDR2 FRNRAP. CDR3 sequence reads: CASGLVPMRSGYTF. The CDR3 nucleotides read TGTGCTAGTGGTTTGGTACCGATGAGATCTGGCTACACCTTC.

CDR3 DNA: TGCAGTGCTAGTCCCGCGGGCGGATCGAGCTTCGAGCAGTACTTC. Its protein product is CSASPAGGSSFEQYF. J is TRBJ2-7 and V is TRBV20-1, with TRBD2 as a possible D gene (5 bases). There are 15 residues in the CDR3. The germline V gene has CDR1 DFQATT and CDR2 SNEGSKA (reference sequence). Trimming stripped 3 bases from V and 6 bases from J, with 21 bases between.

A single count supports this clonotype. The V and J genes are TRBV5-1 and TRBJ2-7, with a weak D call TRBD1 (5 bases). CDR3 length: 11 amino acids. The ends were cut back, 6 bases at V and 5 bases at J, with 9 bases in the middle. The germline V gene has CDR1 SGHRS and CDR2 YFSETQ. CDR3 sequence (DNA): TGCGCCAGCAATGGGGCGGACGAGCAGTACTTC. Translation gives CASNGADEQYF. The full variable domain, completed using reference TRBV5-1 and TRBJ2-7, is KAGVTQTPRYLIKTRGQQVTLSCSPISGHRSVSWYQQTPGQGLQFLFEYFSETQRNKGNFPGRFSGRQFSNSRSEMNVSTLELGDSALYLCASNGADEQYFGPGTRLTVT.

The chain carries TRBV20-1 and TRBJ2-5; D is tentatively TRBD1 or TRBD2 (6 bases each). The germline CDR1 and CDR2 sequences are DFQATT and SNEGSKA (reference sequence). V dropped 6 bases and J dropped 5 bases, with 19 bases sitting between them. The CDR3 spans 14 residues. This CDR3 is CSAKKPGGRETQYF. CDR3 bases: TGCAGTGCCAAGAAGCCCGGGGGCAGGGAGACCCAGTACTTC.

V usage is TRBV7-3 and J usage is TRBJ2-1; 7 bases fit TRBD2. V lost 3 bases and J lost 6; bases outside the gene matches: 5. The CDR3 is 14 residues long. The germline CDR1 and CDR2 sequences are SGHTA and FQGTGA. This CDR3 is CASSLGGTTNEQFF. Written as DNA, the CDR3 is TGTGCCAGCAGCTTGGGCGGGACTACCAATGAGCAGTTCTTC.

This CDR3 is CSVISTNPDTQYF. DNA for the CDR3: TGCAGCGTTATATCGACTAATCCAGATACGCAGTATTTT. This chain links TRBV29-1 with TRBJ2-3; tentative D call: TRBD2 (5 bases). Germline CDR1 is SQVTM and CDR2 is ANQGSEA. V lost 5 bases to trimming and J lost 4 bases, with 13 bases between them. The CDR3 length is 13 residues.

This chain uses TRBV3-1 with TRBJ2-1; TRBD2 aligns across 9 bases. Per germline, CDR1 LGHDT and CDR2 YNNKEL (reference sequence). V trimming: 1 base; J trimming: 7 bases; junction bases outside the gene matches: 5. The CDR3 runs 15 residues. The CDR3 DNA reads TGTGCCAGCAGCCAAGGCTGGACTAGCGAGAATGAGCAGTTCTTC. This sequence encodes CASSQGWTSENEQFF.

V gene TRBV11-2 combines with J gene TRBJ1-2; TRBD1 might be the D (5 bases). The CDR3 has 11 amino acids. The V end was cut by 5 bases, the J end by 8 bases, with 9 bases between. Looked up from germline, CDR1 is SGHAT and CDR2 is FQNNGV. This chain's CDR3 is CASSTRGGYTF. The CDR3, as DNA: TGTGCCAGCAGCACTAGGGGCGGCTACACCTTC.

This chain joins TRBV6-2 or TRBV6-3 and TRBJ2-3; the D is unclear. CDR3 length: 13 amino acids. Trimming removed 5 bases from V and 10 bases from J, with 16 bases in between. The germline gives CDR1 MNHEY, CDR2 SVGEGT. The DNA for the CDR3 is TGTGCCAGCAGTCGTTCGATCTCCGAAGCGCAGTATTTT. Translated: CASSRSISEAQYF.